Below, 30 T cell receptor beta chains from the same sample are listed, as sequenced in a study of vaccination effects on CD4 cells after COVID-19. For these receptors, no antigen is known. Sequenced by immunoSEQ multiplex PCR; TCRdb stores in-frame clones only, minus some. The sample contains 65,000 or so clones, less than 85% of which appear only once. Under the ViraFEST assay, PBMC were stimulated with viral peptide pools so that antigen-specific CD4+ T cells expanded. Sequencing was performed afterwards. Following culture for about ten days, CD4+ T cells were isolated. Each vaccine recipient was nucleocapsid antibody negative and had no prior SARS-CoV-2 infection. Source: CD4+ T cells from PBMCs cultured with HCoV-NL63 spike peptides, taken before COVID-19 vaccination. These receptors came from a human donor who received a COVID-19 vaccine.

V gene TRBV27 combines with J gene TRBJ2-3; 8 bases map to TRBD1. V dropped 5 bases and J dropped 1; count of bases not matched to a gene: 8. The V gene's germline CDR1 is MNHEY and CDR2 SMNVEV (reference sequence). The CDR3 covers 16 residues. The CDR3 DNA reads TGTGCCAGCAGTGCCCGACAGGGGATGGGCACAGATACGCAGTATTTT. Protein: CASSARQGMGTDTQYF.

This clone was counted only a few times. The chain employs TRBV6-5 and TRBJ1-1, with D possibly TRBD1 on 5 matching bases. This CDR3 comprises 12 residues. V was shortened by 4 bases and J by 4 bases, with 7 bases between the two germline ends. The V gene's germline CDR1 is MNHEY and CDR2 SVGAGI. DNA for the CDR3: TGTGCCAGCAGTTCGCAGGGCACTGAAGCTTTCTTT. Encoded protein: CASSSQGTEAFF.

This clone came up once. This chain connects TRBV15 to TRBJ2-7, with 8 bases that match TRBD1. The CDR3 is 14 amino acids. The V segment lost 3 bases and the J segment 4 bases; nucleotides outside the gene matches: 5. Germline CDR1 and CDR2: LNHNV and YYDKDF (reference sequence). The DNA for the CDR3 is TGTGCCACCAGCAGGGGACAGGCGGGTTACGAGCAGTACGTC. This codes for CATSRGQAGYEQYV.

This clone turned up a few times. CDR3 DNA: TGTGCCAGCAGTTTAGGGTACAGGGGGTACGGCTACACCTTC. Protein: CASSLGYRGYGYTF. The chain recombines TRBV27 with TRBJ1-2, with 8 bases fitting TRBD1. Germline V gives CDR1 MNHEY, CDR2 SMNVEV (reference sequence). V lost 2 bases and J lost 8; bases outside the gene matches: 7. The CDR3 is 14 amino acids.

The chain couples TRBV6-6 to TRBJ1-1, with D unclear. Trimming took 7 bases from V and 7 from J, leaving 16 bases between them. Looked up from germline, CDR1 is MNHNY and CDR2 is SVGAGI (reference sequence). The CDR3 has 13 residues. The CDR3 DNA follows: TGTGCCAGCATCCCACATTCAGAGATTGAAGCTTTCTTT. Its translation is CASIPHSEIEAFF.

The chain links TRBV7-3 to TRBJ2-1; TRBD2 matches at 15 bases. With 4 bases clipped from V and 9 bases from J, the junction kept 7 bases outside the gene matches. The germline V gene encodes CDR1 SGHTA and CDR2 FQGTGA. The CDR3 has 16 amino acids. The CDR3: CASSSQGLAGGSEQFF. The CDR3 bases are TGTGCCAGCAGCTCCCAGGGACTAGCGGGGGGAAGTGAGCAGTTCTTC. The full variable domain, with the rest looked up from reference TRBV7-3 and TRBJ2-1, is GAGVSQTPSNKVTEKGKYVELRCDPISGHTALYWYRQSLGQGPEFLIYFQGTGAADDSGLPNDRFFAVRPEGSVSTLKIQRTERGDSAVYLCASSSQGLAGGSEQFFGPGTRLTVL.

V usage is TRBV5-4 and J usage is TRBJ2-1, with a weak D call TRBD2 (7 bases). V lost 5 bases to trimming and J lost 7 bases, with 16 bases between them. Germline lookup yields CDR1 SGHNT and CDR2 YYREEE (reference sequence). This CDR3 contains 14 residues. CDR3 nucleotide sequence: TGTGCCAGCAGTACGGGGGGCACGTTGAATGAGCAGTTCTTC. Translating gives CASSTGGTLNEQFF.

This chain joins TRBV4-1 and TRBJ2-7, with 7 bases identical to TRBD1. The length of the CDR3 is 14 residues. J gave up 2 bases and V 4 bases, and 5 bases lay outside the gene matches. Germline V gene lookup returns CDR1 MGHRA and CDR2 YSYEKL. The CDR3 spells CASSPPGQAYEQYV. The DNA of the CDR3 is TGCGCCAGCAGCCCCCCCGGACAGGCCTACGAGCAGTACGTC.

The genes are TRBV5-1 and TRBJ2-6; 14 bases fit TRBD2. Germline CDR1 reads SGHRS; CDR2 reads YFSETQ. The trim removed 4 bases at V and 0 bases at J, leaving 3 bases unmatched. The CDR3 is 18 amino acids. CDR3 sequence: CASSTTSGGASGANVLTF. The CDR3 coding sequence is TGCGCCAGCAGCACGACTAGCGGGGGGGCCTCTGGGGCCAACGTCCTGACTTTC.

The rearrangement uses TRBV2 and TRBJ2-1, with unresolved D. This CDR3 spans 11 amino acids. Trimming stripped 4 bases from V and 5 bases from J, with 3 bases between. Germline CDR1 and CDR2: SNHLY and FYNNEI. As DNA, the CDR3 is TGTGCCAGCAGTGGTCACAATGAGCAGTTCTTC. This gives the protein CASSGHNEQFF. Full variable domain (outside the CDR3, taken from reference TRBV2 and TRBJ2-1): EPEVTQTPSHQVTQMGQEVILRCVPISNHLYFYWYRQILGQKVEFLVSFYNNEISEKSEIFDDQFSVERPDGSNFTLKIRSTKLEDSAMYFCASSGHNEQFFGPGTRLTVL.

This clone has only a few counts. This chain connects TRBV6-6 to TRBJ1-1, with D tentatively TRBD1 (5 bases). V lost 6 bases, J lost 7 bases, and 12 bases lay in between. The CDR3 is 12 residues long. Germline values: CDR1 MNHNY, CDR2 SVGAGI (reference sequence). CDR3 sequence reads: CASRLATGEAFF. CDR3 sequence (DNA): TGTGCCAGCAGGTTAGCTACAGGTGAAGCTTTCTTT.

The chain links TRBV15 to TRBJ1-3; no definite D call. Germline loops: CDR1 LNHNV, CDR2 YYDKDF (reference sequence). This CDR3 contains 14 residues. Trimming stripped 2 bases from V and 0 bases from J, with 5 bases between. CDR3 region: CATSRRDSGNTIYF. CDR3 nucleotide sequence: TGTGCCACCAGCAGAAGGGACTCTGGAAACACCATATATTTT.

The rearrangement links TRBV7-7 to TRBJ2-1; 11 bases agree with TRBD1. The CDR3 has 17 residues. CDR1 is SSHAT, CDR2 FNYEAQ, per germline (reference sequence). V lost 1 base, J lost 2 bases, and 4 bases stayed unmatched. In DNA form, the CDR3 reads TGTGCCAGCAGCTTAGTACCGGGACAGGGGGCCTACAATGAGCAGTTCTTC. Its translation: CASSLVPGQGAYNEQFF.

The CDR3 DNA follows: TGTGCCACCAGTGATGACTCAGAGGAGGGCTACACCTTC. It yields the protein CATSDDSEEGYTF. This chain joins TRBV24-1 and TRBJ1-2; the D is unclear. This CDR3 spans 13 amino acids. Germline CDR1 reads KGHDR; CDR2 reads SFDVKD. The V end was cut by 3 bases, the J end by 8 bases, with 12 bases between.

The chain combines TRBV24-1 with TRBJ2-2, with 8 nucleotides matching TRBD2. Unmatched junction bases numbered 9, after V lost 9 bases and J lost 4 bases. Germline V gene lookup returns CDR1 KGHDR and CDR2 SFDVKD. This CDR3 is 15 amino acids long. CDR3 bases: TGTGCCACCGCCGCGGTAGCGGGGTTCACCGGGGAGCTGTTTTTT. Translating it yields CATAAVAGFTGELFF.

The V and J genes are TRBV3-1 (or the pseudogene TRBV3-2) and TRBJ2-2, with 10 bases lining up with TRBD1. Germline CDR1 is LGHDT and CDR2 is YNNKEL (reference sequence). V lost 3 bases and J lost 7; bases outside the gene matches: 11. The CDR3 consists of 17 residues. DNA for the CDR3: TGTGCCAGCAGCCATCCCGGGGGGACAGGGGTTAACGGGGAGCTGTTTTTT. Protein product: CASSHPGGTGVNGELFF.

CDR3 DNA sequence: TGTGCCAGCAGCCGTCGGGACAGGGGTGAAAAACTGTTTTTT. Residues: CASSRRDRGEKLFF. The chain carries TRBV7-8 and TRBJ1-4; 10 positions match TRBD1. This CDR3 has 14 residues. The trim removed 5 bases at V and 7 bases at J, leaving 4 bases unmatched. CDR1 SGHVS and CDR2 FQNEAQ come from the germline V gene.

This sequence joins TRBV9 and TRBJ1-2; possible D gene TRBD1, 5 bases. The CDR3 is 16 amino acids. The germline V gene encodes CDR1 SGDLS and CDR2 YYNGEE. V was pared by 5 bases and J by 7 bases, with 24 bases between. This CDR3 is CASSTVPFDSAGGYTF. The CDR3, as DNA: TGTGCCAGCAGTACCGTCCCCTTTGACAGCGCCGGTGGCTACACCTTC.

The V gene is TRBV10-3, the J gene TRBJ1-3, with D perhaps matching TRBD1 (6 bases). There are 15 residues in the CDR3. Per the germline V gene, CDR1 is ENHRY and CDR2 is SYGVKD. Trimming took off 3 bases at V and 1 base at J, with 10 bases between the two ends. CDR3 bases: TGTGCCATCAGTGAAGGGGGGGTGTCTGGAAACACCATATATTTT. Protein sequence: CAISEGGVSGNTIYF.

In its sample, this clone was seen a few times. The chain joins TRBV20-1 to TRBJ2-3, with TRBD1 as a possible D gene (5 bases). This CDR3 spans 15 amino acids. Germline loops: CDR1 DFQATT, CDR2 SNEGSKA (reference sequence). V gave up 3 bases and J gave up 2 bases, with 15 bases separating them. CDR3 residues: CSASASLTATDTQYF. The CDR3 nucleotides read TGCAGTGCTAGTGCCAGTTTGACAGCCACAGATACGCAGTATTTT.

This chain uses TRBV6-4 with TRBJ2-6, with D unresolved. The germline V and J ends were trimmed by 3 bases and 0 bases, with 6 bases remaining between them. This CDR3 is 15 amino acids long. Looked up from germline, CDR1 is MRHNA and CDR2 is SNTAGT. Written as DNA, the CDR3 is TGTGCCAGCAGTGAGGGGATCTCTGGGGCCAACGTCCTGACTTTC. Translating gives CASSEGISGANVLTF.

The chain uses TRBV29-1 and TRBJ2-5, with D tentatively TRBD1 (5 bases). This CDR3 is built from 14 residues. V was trimmed by 3 bases and J by 1 base, leaving 12 bases between them. The germline CDR1 and CDR2 sequences are SQVTM and ANQGSEA. The CDR3 here is CSVDGADLQETQYF. As DNA, the CDR3 is TGCAGCGTTGATGGGGCAGACCTCCAAGAGACCCAGTACTTC.

This clone appeared a few times. The V gene is TRBV7-9, the J gene TRBJ1-3; 8 nucleotides line up with TRBD1. The V gene end was trimmed by 8 bases and the J gene end by 1 base; junction bases not matched to a gene: 4. CDR3 size: 14 residues. The germline gives CDR1 SEHNR, CDR2 FQNEAQ (reference sequence). The CDR3 coding sequence is TGTGCCAGCGGAAGACAGGGGTCTGGAAACACCATATATTTT. This codes for CASGRQGSGNTIYF.

The chain recombines TRBV24-1 with TRBJ2-2, with 7 positions matching TRBD1. J gave up 7 bases and V 3 bases, and 7 bases lay outside the gene matches. The CDR3 is made up of 15 amino acids. CDR1 and CDR2 (germline): KGHDR, SFDVKD. CDR3 sequence: CATSDPGTAGGELFF. The CDR3 nucleotides read TGTGCCACCAGTGATCCCGGGACAGCTGGCGGGGAGCTGTTTTTT.

The V call is TRBV5-4, the J call TRBJ1-1, with 9 bases aligning to TRBD1. Unmatched junction bases numbered 7, after V lost 5 bases and J lost 5 bases. This CDR3 is 14 amino acids long. Germline V lookup: CDR1 SGHNT, CDR2 YYREEE (reference sequence). Here the CDR3 DNA reads TGTGCCAGCAGGCTGACAGGGGGAAGGACTGAAGCTTTCTTT. The encoded protein is CASRLTGGRTEAFF.

This clone appeared a single time. Written as DNA, the CDR3 is TGTGCCAGCAGCTCTGGGCAGTCGGAGGGCTACACCTTC. As protein: CASSSGQSEGYTF. The V gene is TRBV12-3 or TRBV12-4, the J gene TRBJ1-2, with D hard to call. The CDR3 extends over 13 amino acids. Trimming pared 6 bases from V and 8 bases from J, leaving 16 bases between.

This chain uses TRBV6-5 with TRBJ1-1; D not certain. Deletions cut 2 bases from V and 0 bases from J, with 7 bases between. The CDR3 loop spans 14 amino acids. The germline V gene encodes CDR1 MNHEY and CDR2 SVGAGI. This chain's CDR3 is CASSYERVNTEAFF. For the CDR3, the DNA is TGTGCCAGCAGTTACGAGCGGGTGAACACTGAAGCTTTCTTT.

This clone has just a few counts. The chain combines TRBV6-6 with TRBJ1-1; no reliable D call. V lost 0 bases to trimming and J lost 8 bases, with 13 bases between them. The germline V gene has CDR1 MNHNY and CDR2 SVGAGI (reference sequence). There are 14 residues in the CDR3. Here the CDR3 reads CASSYSASAPEAFF. In DNA form, the CDR3 reads TGTGCCAGCAGTTACTCAGCCTCGGCACCCGAAGCTTTCTTT.

In its sample, this clone was seen once. The germline gene is not matched at one end of the junction; a read error may be the cause. J is TRBJ1-1 and V is TRBV19, with a possible D match to TRBD1 (6 bases). The CDR3 length is 15 residues. Germline lookup yields CDR1 LNHDA and CDR2 SQIVND (reference sequence). The CDR3 loop is CASSLDRNKNTEAFF. CDR3 nucleotide sequence: TGTGCCAGTAGTCTAGACAGGAATAAGAACACTGAAGCTTTCTTT.

This clone was detected only once. The V call is TRBV5-1, the J call TRBJ1-3; D is perhaps TRBD1 (5 bases). In germline, CDR1 is SGHRS, CDR2 YFSETQ. This CDR3 has 14 residues. Trimming pared 3 bases from V and 0 bases from J, leaving 7 bases between. CDR3 coding DNA: TGCGCCAGCAGCTGGGGCAGCTCTGGAAACACCATATATTTT. This sequence encodes CASSWGSSGNTIYF.